The 17 T cell receptor beta chains presented below share a single source sample, sequenced in a study of T-cell memory formation after mild COVID-19. TCRdb re-called the 5' RACE reads with MiXCR, one entry per CDR3 protein. This sample yields hundreds of thousands of distinct CDR3 sequences, of which over 20% are seen a single time; under 15% belongs to the top ten. The sample comprised PBMCs or a T cell subset sorted from them (not recorded which). These receptors were collected from an adult woman who had mild COVID-19 (a few samples of this study predate the infection). Cell type and time point are not known.

In this sample, this clonotype turned up a few times. The CDR3 nucleotides are TGCGCCAGCAGCTTGGCCTGGGTGGTGAAGAGCTCTGGGGCCAACGTCCTGACTTTC. Its protein product is CASSLAWVVKSSGANVLTF. The chain uses TRBV5-1 and TRBJ2-6; D not certain. The CDR3 extends over 19 amino acids. Germline CDR1 and CDR2: SGHRS and YFSETQ. V lost 0 bases to trimming and J lost 0 bases, with 16 bases between them.

This clonotype was detected many times. The CDR3 region has the DNA TGCAGCGTTGAAGGCGCAAAGGTAGTCGCAGTGCGTGAGCAGTTCTTC. Protein product: CSVEGAKVVAVREQFF. The chain recombines TRBV29-1 with TRBJ2-1; D not certain. The CDR3 has 16 amino acids. Germline CDR1 reads SQVTM; CDR2 reads ANQGSEA. The germline V and J ends were trimmed by 1 base and 9 bases, with 22 bases remaining between them.

This clonotype was counted a few times. The chain uses TRBV4-1 and TRBJ2-1, with TRBD2 matching 11 bases. With 2 bases clipped from V and 8 bases from J, the junction kept 14 bases outside the gene matches. The CDR3 covers 18 residues. Germline CDR1 and CDR2: MGHRA and YSYEKL. CDR3 sequence reads: CASSQWAPGTSGGDEQFF. The DNA of the CDR3 is TGCGCCAGCAGCCAATGGGCCCCCGGTACTAGCGGGGGAGATGAGCAGTTCTTC.

J is TRBJ2-7 and V is TRBV20-1; 8 bases are a match to TRBD1. CDR3 length: 13 residues. With V trimmed by 3 bases and J by 2 bases, 3 bases remained unmatched. CDR1 and CDR2 (germline): DFQATT, SNEGSKA (reference sequence). The CDR3 reads CSARRQGTYEQYF. The CDR3 DNA reads TGCAGTGCTAGGAGACAGGGGACCTACGAGCAGTACTTC.

This clonotype was observed a handful of times. The chain uses TRBV7-2 and TRBJ1-1; the D gene is possibly TRBD1 (5 bases). The CDR3 extends over 15 amino acids. The germline gives CDR1 SGHTA, CDR2 FQGNSA. Trimming removed 8 bases from V and 0 bases from J, with 16 bases in between. The CDR3 sequence is CASRPPGTLNTEAFF. The CDR3 DNA reads as TGTGCCAGCCGTCCCCCAGGGACCCTGAACACTGAAGCTTTCTTT.

In its sample, this clonotype was seen a few times. This sequence joins TRBV6-2 or TRBV6-3 and TRBJ2-1; the D is unclear. V lost 5 bases, J lost 5 bases, and 16 bases lay in between. The CDR3 spans 15 residues. Looked up from germline, CDR1 is MNHEY and CDR2 is SVGEGT. The CDR3, as DNA: TGTGCCAGCAGTGACCCTCATGACGGACACAATGAGCAGTTCTTC. Protein sequence: CASSDPHDGHNEQFF.

The chain carries TRBV29-1 and TRBJ2-4; tentatively, D is TRBD1 (6 bases). The germline V and J ends were trimmed by 4 bases and 0 bases, with 10 bases remaining between them. This CDR3 is 14 amino acids long. CDR1 and CDR2 from the germline V gene are SQVTM and ANQGSEA. The CDR3 is CSVGQALAKNIQYF. CDR3 coding DNA: TGCAGCGTTGGACAGGCTCTAGCCAAAAACATTCAGTACTTC.

There are a few counts of this clonotype. The rearrangement joins TRBV7-8 to TRBJ2-2, with TRBD1 matching over 8 bases. The CDR3 consists of 14 residues. The germline gives CDR1 SGHVS, CDR2 FQNEAQ. V trimming: 3 bases; J trimming: 8 bases; junction bases outside the gene matches: 5. CDR3 in DNA: TGTGCCAGCAGCTTCCGGACAGGGAGGGGGGAGCTGTTTTTT. Encoded protein: CASSFRTGRGELFF.

V and J are TRBV20-1 and TRBJ1-6, with no clear D. V lost 2 bases to trimming and J lost 9 bases, with 17 bases between them. The CDR3 runs 15 residues. Looked up from germline, CDR1 is DFQATT and CDR2 is SNEGSKA (reference sequence). As DNA, the CDR3 is TGCAGTGCTAGAAACGACCAGAATGCGGGTTCACCCCTCCACTTT. Protein product: CSARNDQNAGSPLHF.

At least ten counts were recorded for this clonotype. The chain recombines TRBV7-9 with TRBJ1-1, with unresolved D. Germline-derived CDR1 and CDR2 are SEHNR and FQNEAQ (reference sequence). V shed 0 bases and J shed 1 base, with 6 bases lying between them. This CDR3 contains 14 residues. This CDR3 is CASSLAGTNTEAFF. CDR3 nucleotides: TGTGCCAGCAGCTTAGCCGGCACGAACACTGAAGCTTTCTTT.

The chain links TRBV6-6 to TRBJ2-2; the D is unclear. This CDR3 is 15 amino acids long. V was trimmed by 7 bases and J by 2 bases, leaving 14 bases between them. CDR1 is MNHNY, CDR2 SVGAGI, per germline (reference sequence). The CDR3 reads CASKSDTVNTGELFF. The CDR3 bases are TGTGCCAGCAAGTCAGACACCGTTAACACCGGGGAGCTGTTTTTT.

This clonotype was counted many times. This chain links TRBV5-4 with TRBJ2-7; D is possibly TRBD1 (7 bases). CDR3 length equals 16 residues. Trimming stripped 0 bases from V and 4 bases from J, with 17 bases between. CDR1 SGHNT and CDR2 YYREEE come from the germline V gene (reference sequence). The CDR3 nucleotides read TGTGCCAGCAGCTTGGTGGGTGGAGGGGGCTCATACGAGCAGTACTTC. Its translation: CASSLVGGGGSYEQYF.

The chain has TRBV12-3 or TRBV12-4 and TRBJ2-7, with D unresolved. V was shortened by 7 bases and J by 0 bases, with 10 bases between the two germline ends. The CDR3 runs 13 residues. CDR3 sequence: CASTLAFSYEQYF. The CDR3 nucleotides read TGTGCCAGCACCCTGGCCTTCTCCTACGAGCAGTACTTC.

This clonotype was seen more than once but under ten times. The chain links TRBV6-2 or TRBV6-3 to TRBJ2-1; 12 bases fit TRBD2. Losses at the gene ends were 6 bases for V and 8 bases for J; bases not matched to a gene: 11. The CDR3 contains 16 residues. Germline lookup yields CDR1 MNHEY and CDR2 SVGEGT. The CDR3 reads CASRPPLAGGLYEQFF. The CDR3 DNA follows: TGTGCCAGCAGGCCCCCCCTAGCGGGGGGGCTATATGAGCAGTTCTTC.

This clonotype was counted between two and nine times. This rearrangement joins TRBV12-3 or TRBV12-4 to TRBJ1-1; 8 bases map to TRBD1. The V gene end was trimmed by 5 bases and the J gene end by 4 bases; junction bases not matched to a gene: 6. The CDR3 loop spans 14 amino acids. The CDR3 reads CASSPGTGFTEAFF. The CDR3 DNA follows: TGTGCCAGCAGTCCAGGGACAGGTTTCACTGAAGCTTTCTTT.

In its sample, this clonotype was seen a few times. The V gene is TRBV30, the J gene TRBJ2-7, with D unresolved. Germline loops: CDR1 GTSNPN, CDR2 SVGIG (reference sequence). The CDR3 totals 14 residues. Between the trimmed V and J ends, which lost 2 bases and 2 bases, there was a span of 13 bases. CDR3 DNA: TGTGCCTGGAGTCTCAAGACGAGACCCTACGAGCAGTACTTC. Translated, it gives CAWSLKTRPYEQYF.

In this sample, this clonotype turned up a few times. The rearrangement joins TRBV7-3 to TRBJ2-3; TRBD1 is a possible D gene (5 bases). The CDR3 totals 13 residues. Trimming removed 5 bases at V and 3 bases at J, with 9 bases between. CDR1 and CDR2 from the germline V gene are SGHTA and FQGTGA. In DNA form, the CDR3 reads TGTGCCAGCAGCCTGGGGCAAACAGATACGCAGTATTTT. It yields the protein CASSLGQTDTQYF.